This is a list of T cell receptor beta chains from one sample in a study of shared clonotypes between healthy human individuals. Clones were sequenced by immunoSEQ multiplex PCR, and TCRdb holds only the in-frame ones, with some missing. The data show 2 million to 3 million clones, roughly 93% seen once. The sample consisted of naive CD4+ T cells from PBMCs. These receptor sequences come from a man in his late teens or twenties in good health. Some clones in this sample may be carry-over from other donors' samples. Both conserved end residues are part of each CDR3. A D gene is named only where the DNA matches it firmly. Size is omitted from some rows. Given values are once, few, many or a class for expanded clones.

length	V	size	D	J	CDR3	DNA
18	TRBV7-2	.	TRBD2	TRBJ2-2	CASSYPRGTSGMAGELFF	TGTGCCAGCAGCTACCCCCGGGGGACTAGCGGGATGGCCGGGGAGCTGTTTTTT
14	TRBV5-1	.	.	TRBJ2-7	CASSLEGDTYEQYF	TGCGCCAGCAGCTTGGAGGGTGACACCTACGAGCAGTACTTC
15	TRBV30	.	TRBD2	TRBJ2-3	CAWSWASGSWGTQYF	TGTGCCTGGAGTTGGGCTAGCGGGAGTTGGGGTACGCAGTATTTT
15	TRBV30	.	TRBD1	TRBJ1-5	CAWSADTGGNQPQHF	TGTGCCTGGAGTGCTGACACAGGGGGCAATCAGCCCCAGCATTTT
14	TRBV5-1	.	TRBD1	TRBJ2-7	CASSLEYGTGTQYF	TGCGCCAGCAGCTTGGAATACGGGACAGGGACACAGTACTTC
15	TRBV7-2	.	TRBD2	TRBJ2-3	CASSSSGQSTDTQYF	TGTGCCAGCAGCTCTAGCGGGCAGAGCACAGATACGCAGTATTTT
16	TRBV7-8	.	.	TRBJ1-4	CASSSGDRGNNEKLFF	TGTGCCAGCAGCTCAGGGGATCGGGGCAATAATGAAAAACTGTTTTTT
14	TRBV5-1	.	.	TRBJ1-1	CASSPGTRNTEAFF	TGCGCCAGCAGCCCGGGGACCCGGAACACTGAAGCTTTCTTT
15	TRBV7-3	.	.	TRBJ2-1	CASSLARPTYNEQFF	TGTGCCAGCAGCTTAGCGCGACCCACCTACAATGAGCAGTTCTTC
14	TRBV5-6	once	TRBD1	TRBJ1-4	CASSQDRVGEKLFF	TGTGCCAGCAGCCAAGACAGGGTTGGGGAAAAACTGTTTTTT
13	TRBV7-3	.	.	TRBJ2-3	CASSLGSTDTQYF	TGTGCCAGCAGCTTAGGATCAACAGATACGCAGTATTTT
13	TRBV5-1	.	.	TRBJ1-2	CASSEPGRTGYTF	TGCGCCAGCAGCGAACCGGGACGAACTGGCTACACCTTC
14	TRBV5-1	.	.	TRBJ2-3	CASSLRSNEDTQYF	TGCGCCAGCAGCTTGCGATCAAATGAGGATACGCAGTATTTT
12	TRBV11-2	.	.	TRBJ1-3	CASSLGRNTIYF	TGTGCCAGCAGCCTGGGCAGAAACACCATATATTTT
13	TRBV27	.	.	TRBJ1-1	CASSSIDRNEAFF	TGTGCCAGCAGTTCCATAGACAGGAACGAAGCTTTCTTT
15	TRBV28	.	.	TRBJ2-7	CASSSGSGIPYEQYF	TGTGCCAGCAGTTCAGGCAGTGGGATCCCCTACGAGCAGTACTTC
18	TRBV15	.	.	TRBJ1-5	CATSRDGSSADKDQPQHF	TGTGCCACCAGCAGAGATGGCAGTAGTGCGGACAAGGATCAGCCCCAGCATTTT
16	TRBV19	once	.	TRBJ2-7	CASSIVGAGGVYEQYF	TGTGCCAGTAGTATAGTGGGCGCAGGTGGAGTATACGAGCAGTACTTC
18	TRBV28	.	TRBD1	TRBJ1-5	CASSLENGAGGSNQPQHF	TGTGCCAGCAGTCTAGAAAACGGGGCAGGGGGTAGCAATCAGCCCCAGCATTTT
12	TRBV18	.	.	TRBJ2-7	CASSPSALEQYF	TGTGCCAGCTCACCTTCCGCCCTCGAGCAGTACTTC
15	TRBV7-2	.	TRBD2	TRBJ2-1	CASSLLASGSNEQFF	TGTGCCAGCAGCTTATTGGCTAGCGGGAGCAATGAGCAGTTCTTC
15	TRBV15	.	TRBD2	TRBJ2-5	CATSRSGGSQETQYF	TGTGCCACCAGCAGATCTGGCGGGAGCCAAGAGACCCAGTACTTC
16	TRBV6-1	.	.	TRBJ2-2	CASSEARSSNTGELFF	TGTGCCAGCAGTGAAGCGCGGAGTTCGAACACCGGGGAGCTGTTTTTT
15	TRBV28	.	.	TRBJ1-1	CASSRPFGGDTEAFF	TGTGCCAGCAGCCGCCCCTTCGGGGGTGACACTGAAGCTTTCTTT
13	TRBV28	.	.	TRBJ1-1	CASSFPLVPEAFF	TGTGCCAGCAGTTTTCCGTTGGTGCCTGAAGCTTTCTTT
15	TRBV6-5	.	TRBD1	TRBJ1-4	CASSYAPGGGEKLFF	TGTGCCAGCAGTTACGCGCCAGGGGGGGGTGAAAAACTGTTTTTT
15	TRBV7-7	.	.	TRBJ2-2	CASSLNQGSTGELFF	TGTGCCAGCAGCTTAAACCAGGGGAGCACCGGGGAGCTGTTTTTT
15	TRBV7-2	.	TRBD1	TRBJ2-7	CASSSPGQIPSEQYF	TGTGCCAGCAGCTCACCGGGACAGATCCCATCCGAGCAGTACTTC
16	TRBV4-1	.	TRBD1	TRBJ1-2	CASSQGTGVLENGYTF	TGCGCCAGCAGCCAAGGGACAGGGGTTTTGGAGAATGGCTACACCTTC
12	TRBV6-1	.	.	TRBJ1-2	CASSWDPDPSTF	TGTGCCAGCTCATGGGACCCCGATCCTTCGACCTTC
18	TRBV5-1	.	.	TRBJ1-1	CASSLASGTQDRGTEAFF	TGCGCCAGCAGCTTGGCCTCGGGGACGCAGGACCGGGGCACTGAAGCTTTCTTT
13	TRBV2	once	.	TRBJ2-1	CASSADSYNEQFF	TGTGCCAGCAGTGCGGACTCCTACAATGAGCAGTTCTTC
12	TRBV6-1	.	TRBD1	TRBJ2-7	CASTDRINEQYF	TGTGCCAGCACGGACAGGATCAACGAGCAGTACTTC
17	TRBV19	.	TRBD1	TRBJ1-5	CASSSASGTGGRQPQHF	TGTGCCAGTAGTTCCGCGTCCGGGACAGGGGGCAGGCAGCCCCAGCATTTT
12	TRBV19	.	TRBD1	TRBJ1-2	CASRQGNYGYTF	TGTGCCAGTCGACAGGGTAACTATGGCTACACCTTC
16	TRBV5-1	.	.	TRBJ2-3	CASSLGGSSSTDTQYF	TGCGCCAGCAGCTTGGGTGGGAGCTCTAGCACAGATACGCAGTATTTT
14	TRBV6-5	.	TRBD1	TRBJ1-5	CASRHGTGNQPQHF	TGTGCCAGCAGACATGGGACAGGTAATCAGCCCCAGCATTTT